A single T cell receptor (beta chain) is shown here with its context. Its antigen is still unknown. Time point meaning: week 11, during vaccination. Vaccination used 300 ug of mutant IDH1 20-mer peptide per dose, with topical imiquimod. The donor cohort comprised cases of new WHO grade 3 or 4 IDH1-mutant, ATRX-lost astrocytoma. The data are from a study of a mutant IDH1 vaccine in newly diagnosed glioma. Only in-frame clones appear in the TCRdb table, and some are missing; sequencing was by immunoSEQ multiplex PCR. The sample gives 45,000 to 60,000 clones, 90% to 95% of which show up once; 2% to 2.5% is in the top ten. This CDR3 region has 15 residues. The ends were cut back, 4 bases at V and 1 base at J, with 10 bases in the middle. Germline loops: CDR1 MGHDK, CDR2 SYGVNS.

The TCR was taken from a man in his fifties with glioma. V and J are TRBV25-1 and TRBJ2-2; D not certain. The sample was PBMCs, taken from a glioma patient whose treatment included an IDH1 peptide vaccine. The CDR3 region has the DNA TGTGCCAGCAGTGCGACTCCCAAGAACACCGGGGAGCTGTTTTTT. This sequence encodes CASSATPKNTGELFF.